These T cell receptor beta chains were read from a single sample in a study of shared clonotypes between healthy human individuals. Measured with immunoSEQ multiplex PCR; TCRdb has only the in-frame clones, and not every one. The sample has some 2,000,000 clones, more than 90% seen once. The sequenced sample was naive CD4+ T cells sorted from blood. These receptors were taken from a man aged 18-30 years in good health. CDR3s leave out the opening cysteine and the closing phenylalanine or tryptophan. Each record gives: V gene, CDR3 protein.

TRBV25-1	ASSERDYHAPY
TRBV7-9	ASSLGTGYEQY
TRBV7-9	ASSLDNQETQY
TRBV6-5	ASSYLQGTWETQY
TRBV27	ASSLPDRVGGELF
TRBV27	ASSLSGNQPQH
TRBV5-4	ASSWPSQGAQETQY
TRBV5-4	ASSQQLNTEAF
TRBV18	ASSPVGRTISHQPQH
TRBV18	ASSLSVQGAEAF
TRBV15	ATSRDGSGVSDTQY
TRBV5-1	ASSLYQTTMNTEAF
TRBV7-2	ASSRRSITPNEKLF
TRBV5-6	ASSPLQRGTQY
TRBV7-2	ASSVRRGPGTEAF
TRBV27	ASSPQPGQGASKLF
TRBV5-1	ASSLAPSGTYNEQF
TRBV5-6	ASSRLGQGNSPLH
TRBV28	ASSLIQEMGGANVLT
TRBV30	AWSEVGYEQY
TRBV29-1	SVRVSGGYYNEQF
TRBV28	ASSFDGYGEHQPQH
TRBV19	ASSMVWGSGETQY
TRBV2	ASSEGTGELF
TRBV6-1	ASSGLKGGSSYEQY
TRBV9	ASARWGAQGGYT
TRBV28	ATSQGYEQY
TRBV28	ASSPPNSNQPQH
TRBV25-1	ASRGQGYQETQY
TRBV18	ASSPQSDYEQY
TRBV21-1	ASSKGGQGNSPLH
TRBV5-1	ASSLGDSPWAGNTIY
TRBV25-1	ASRPPVARGNEKLF
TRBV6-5	ASTPGQGPYEQY
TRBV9	ASSRGGSRAGNTIY
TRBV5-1	ASSLAGLAGWETQY